These 32 T cell receptor beta chains originate from one sample sequenced in a study of beta chain features in type 1 diabetes (dated by TCRdb to 2016 to 2019). The method behind the library was the immunoSEQ multiplex PCR assay. The entire amount of isolated RNA was reverse transcribed using the High Capacity cDNA Reverse Transcription Kit, so the sequenced TCRB transcripts were expressed ones. This immuneACCESS table, as held by TCRdb, lists in-frame sequences with V and J called but not all clones. Of the missing ones, under half trace to an unresolved V gene in checked studies; the others have no known cause. The sample table lists fewer than 500,000 clones, roughly 14% of them with a count of one. The ten largest clones add up to 0.03% to 0.04% of the sample. The sequenced sample consisted of naive CD4+ T cells from blood. Interpreted using the paper, the cell subset or site label stands for: true naive CD4+ T cells. These receptors all come from a man under 40 in good health.

This clone was seen a handful of times. The chain carries TRBV4-3 and TRBJ1-4; D not certain. Germline CDR1 LGHNA, CDR2 YSLEER. The V gene lost 4 bases and the J gene lost 8 bases, with 11 bases spanning the gap. The CDR3 is made up of 13 amino acids. CDR3: CASSRLFKEKLFF. CDR3 DNA: TGCGCCAGCAGCCGCCTCTTTAAGGAAAAACTGTTTTTT.

V usage is TRBV11-3 and J usage is TRBJ2-1; D might be TRBD2 (5 bases). V gave up 5 bases and J gave up 5 bases, with 19 bases separating them. The CDR3 loop spans 16 amino acids. Germline values: CDR1 SGHNT, CDR2 YENEEA. Here the CDR3 reads CASSDRQRKINNEQFF. DNA of the CDR3: TGTGCCAGCAGCGATAGGCAGCGGAAGATCAACAATGAGCAGTTCTTC.

To note about this clone: An end of the junction does not agree with germline; a read error may underlie this. This CDR3 reads CASSWVRGNEQFF. CDR3 in DNA: TGTGCTAGCAGCTGGGTTCGAGGGAATGAGCAGTTCTTC. This sequence joins TRBV7-7 and TRBJ2-1; possibly TRBD2 for D (5 bases). This CDR3 is built from 13 residues. The germline V gene encodes CDR1 SSHAT and CDR2 FNYEAQ (reference sequence).

The chain carries TRBV14 and TRBJ1-6, with 7 nucleotides matching TRBD1. V was clipped by 4 bases and J by 13 bases; unmatched bases: 10. The germline V gene has CDR1 SGHDN and CDR2 FVKESK. The CDR3 has 14 residues. This chain's CDR3 is CASSLGGGAGPLHF. CDR3 sequence (DNA): TGTGCCAGCAGCCTCGGAGGGGGCGCAGGGCCCCTCCACTTT.

The CDR3 bases are TGTGCCAGCAGCTTGCAGGGTTTGACCTACACCTTC. Its translation is CASSLQGLTYTF. This chain connects TRBV13 to TRBJ1-2; weak D call: TRBD1 (5 bases). The CDR3 is 12 amino acids. CDR1 is PRHDT, CDR2 FYEKMQ, per germline (reference sequence). Trimming took off 3 bases at V and 10 bases at J, with 12 bases between the two ends. Variable domain in full (rest from reference TRBV13 and TRBJ1-2): AAGVIQSPRHLIKEKRETATLKCYPIPRHDTVYWYQQGPGQDPQFLISFYEKMQSDKGSIPDRFSAQQFSDYHSELNMSSLELGDSALYFCASSLQGLTYTFGSGTRLTVV.

The sample holds a few counts of this clone. This rearrangement joins TRBV5-4 to TRBJ2-3, with unresolved D. The CDR3 runs 14 residues. Germline V gene sequence: CDR1 SGHNT, CDR2 YYREEE (reference sequence). Trimming left V 1 base short and J 5 bases short, with 11 bases between. The CDR3 DNA follows: TGTGCCAGCAGCTTGAAAGGTTTCGTAGATACGCAGTATTTT. The encoded protein is CASSLKGFVDTQYF. Filled out from reference TRBV5-4 and TRBJ2-3, the complete variable domain reads ETGVTQSPTHLIKTRGQQVTLRCSSQSGHNTVSWYQQALGQGPQFIFQYYREEENGRGNFPPRFSGLQFPNYSSELNVNALELDDSALYLCASSLKGFVDTQYFGPGTRLTVL.

V and J are TRBV5-1 and TRBJ2-5; possible D gene TRBD1, 6 bases. V was pared by 4 bases and J by 1 base, with 11 bases between. Looked up from germline, CDR1 is SGHRS and CDR2 is YFSETQ. The CDR3 covers 14 residues. DNA for the CDR3: TGCGCCAGCAGCCTGGGGGCAGTCCAAGAGACCCAGTACTTC. This codes for CASSLGAVQETQYF.

This clone has only a few counts. The chain links TRBV30 to TRBJ1-5; no firm D call. Per the germline V gene, CDR1 is GTSNPN and CDR2 is SVGIG (reference sequence). This CDR3 contains 14 residues. V gave up 0 bases and J gave up 5 bases, with 11 bases separating them. CDR3 in amino acids: CAWSVGISDQPQHF. CDR3 DNA sequence: TGTGCCTGGAGTGTAGGGATAAGTGATCAGCCCCAGCATTTT.

This sequence joins TRBV5-1 and TRBJ1-1; D ambiguous. The CDR3 has 15 amino acids. V was trimmed by 0 bases and J by 5 bases, leaving 14 bases between them. Germline V gene sequence: CDR1 SGHRS, CDR2 YFSETQ. CDR3 DNA: TGCGCCAGCAGCTTGGAAAGCTGGTACCGGACTGAAGCTTTCTTT. It codes for CASSLESWYRTEAFF.

The J gene is TRBJ1-6, the V gene TRBV11-2, with a possible D match to TRBD1 (5 bases). Germline V gene sequence: CDR1 SGHAT, CDR2 FQNNGV. The germline V and J ends were trimmed by 0 bases and 8 bases, with 17 bases remaining between them. This CDR3 spans 17 amino acids. Here the CDR3 reads CASSLDRRGYVDSPLHF. The CDR3 DNA follows: TGTGCCAGCAGCTTAGATCGGAGGGGCTACGTGGATTCACCCCTCCACTTT.

This chain joins TRBV7-9 and TRBJ2-1; D perhaps matches TRBD2 (6 bases). The length of the CDR3 is 17 residues. Germline values: CDR1 SEHNR, CDR2 FQNEAQ (reference sequence). V was pared by 6 bases and J by 1 base, with 19 bases between. In DNA form, the CDR3 reads TGTGCCAGCAGTCCGCCAACCGGGAGAAGGTCCTACAATGAGCAGTTCTTC. Its protein is CASSPPTGRRSYNEQFF.

This rearrangement joins TRBV4-3 to TRBJ1-6; 10 bases line up with TRBD1. The CDR3 length is 15 residues. Germline values: CDR1 LGHNA, CDR2 YSLEER. Trimming at V came to 2 bases and at J to 8 bases, leaving 3 bases not matched to a gene. CDR3 region: CASSQRDRGDSPLHF. CDR3 in DNA: TGCGCCAGCAGCCAACGGGACAGGGGCGATTCACCCCTCCACTTT.

The rearrangement links TRBV4-1 to TRBJ2-3; 13 bases align to TRBD2. Unmatched junction bases numbered 4, after V lost 1 base and J lost 0 bases. CDR3 length: 18 residues. CDR1 is MGHRA and CDR2 is YSYEKL in the germline V gene. The CDR3 coding sequence is TGCGCCAGCAGCCAAGCGACTAGCGGGGGGTTTAGCACAGATACGCAGTATTTT. Translated, it gives CASSQATSGGFSTDTQYF.

The chain recombines TRBV6-5 with TRBJ1-5; unclear D gene. V lost 8 bases and J lost 4, with 12 bases in between. The CDR3 runs 13 residues. Per germline, CDR1 MNHEY and CDR2 SVGAGI. The CDR3 spells CASSTTPNQPQHF. The CDR3 coding sequence is TGTGCCAGCTCGACCACCCCGAATCAGCCCCAGCATTTT.

This clone showed up just a few times. J is TRBJ2-2 and V is TRBV29-1, with D unresolved. This CDR3 contains 14 residues. The germline V gene encodes CDR1 SQVTM and CDR2 ANQGSEA. Trimming took 6 bases from V and 3 from J, leaving 14 bases between them. The CDR3 DNA follows: TGCAGCGTCCCGAAGAGGCCGGACACCGGGGAGCTGTTTTTT. Its translation is CSVPKRPDTGELFF.

This sequence joins TRBV29-1 and TRBJ2-1; 7 bases map to TRBD2. The V gene end was trimmed by 3 bases and the J gene end by 4 bases; junction bases not matched to a gene: 9. The CDR3 contains 15 residues. Germline-derived CDR1 and CDR2 are SQVTM and ANQGSEA. CDR3 loop: CSVDPGGTRYNEQFF. CDR3 bases: TGCAGCGTTGACCCGGGGGGAACAAGGTACAATGAGCAGTTCTTC.

This clone has only a few counts. V and J are TRBV2 and TRBJ1-5; TRBD1 matches 7 bases. The V gene end was trimmed by 7 bases and the J gene end by 1 base; junction bases not matched to a gene: 7. CDR3 size: 15 residues. Germline V lookup: CDR1 SNHLY, CDR2 FYNNEI. CDR3 sequence (DNA): TGTGCCAGCAAGGAACAGGGGCAGAGCAATCAGCCCCAGCATTTT. This translates into CASKEQGQSNQPQHF.

This chain connects TRBV5-4 to TRBJ1-2; possible D gene TRBD1, 5 bases. The CDR3 loop spans 16 amino acids. CDR1 and CDR2 from the germline V gene are SGHNT and YYREEE (reference sequence). V lost 1 base, J lost 2 bases, and 15 bases lay in between. CDR3 nucleotide sequence: TGTGCCAGCAGCTTGAGAGCCGGGACCGGGAACTATGGCTACACCTTC. Translation: CASSLRAGTGNYGYTF.

The chain is built from TRBV7-9 and TRBJ1-1, with D uncertain. Trimming pared 1 base from V and 3 bases from J, leaving 6 bases between. CDR1 SEHNR and CDR2 FQNEAQ come from the germline V gene (reference sequence). This CDR3 region has 13 residues. This CDR3 reads CASSLERDTEAFF. The DNA for the CDR3 is TGTGCCAGCAGCTTAGAACGGGACACTGAAGCTTTCTTT.

This clone was counted between two and nine times. This chain uses TRBV25-1 with TRBJ2-2, with 10 bases identical to TRBD1. CDR3 size: 17 residues. Germline trimming cut 2 bases from V and 4 bases from J; bases unmatched to any gene: 7. Germline-derived CDR1 and CDR2 are MGHDK and SYGVNS. The CDR3 protein is CASSEPDRGRFTGELFF. The CDR3 nucleotides are TGTGCCAGCAGTGAACCTGACAGGGGGCGCTTCACCGGGGAGCTGTTTTTT.

The V call is TRBV7-8, the J call TRBJ1-1, with a possible D match to TRBD1 (6 bases). Per the germline V gene, CDR1 is SGHVS and CDR2 is FQNEAQ. With 4 bases removed from V and 1 base from J, the gap between germline ends came to 16 bases. CDR3 length: 16 amino acids. CDR3 in DNA: TGTGCCAGCAGCTACCGTACAGGGTGGGAGAACACTGAAGCTTTCTTT. Protein: CASSYRTGWENTEAFF.

This clone occurred a few times. V and J are TRBV7-9 and TRBJ2-1; 10 positions match TRBD2. Germline V gene data show CDR1 as SEHNR and CDR2 as FQNEAQ (reference sequence). The ends lost 5 bases at V and 5 bases at J; junction bases unmatched: 6. This CDR3 has 15 residues. The CDR3 DNA follows: TGTGCCAGCAGCCACAGGACTAGCGGAAACAATGAGCAGTTCTTC. Amino acid sequence: CASSHRTSGNNEQFF.

This clone was observed a few times. The V gene is TRBV6-5, the J gene TRBJ1-4; 7 positions match TRBD1. Germline CDR1 MNHEY, CDR2 SVGAGI. V dropped 2 bases and J dropped 7; count of bases not matched to a gene: 4. The CDR3 consists of 14 residues. This CDR3 reads CASSYERGLEKLFF. Here the CDR3 DNA reads TGTGCCAGCAGTTACGAAAGGGGGCTTGAAAAACTGTTTTTT.

Only a few counts were recorded for this clone. The chain is built from TRBV5-4 and TRBJ2-1; D is possibly TRBD2 (6 bases). The germline gives CDR1 SGHNT, CDR2 YYREEE (reference sequence). The CDR3 runs 16 residues. V was cut by 0 bases and J by 0 bases, with 10 bases left in between. In nucleotides, the CDR3 is TGTGCCAGCAGCTTGGCCGGGAGACCCTCCTACAATGAGCAGTTCTTC. Translated, it gives CASSLAGRPSYNEQFF.

This sequence joins TRBV2 and TRBJ2-3; no clear D. The CDR3 runs 13 residues. CDR1 is SNHLY, CDR2 FYNNEI, per germline. V lost 6 bases, J lost 4 bases, and 11 bases lay in between. Here the CDR3 DNA reads TGTGCCAGCAGCTCGGATGCCCCAGATACGCAGTATTTT. Translation gives CASSSDAPDTQYF.

This clone came up a few times. The V and J genes are TRBV4-1 and TRBJ2-1; TRBD1 matches 7 bases. Germline V gene data show CDR1 as MGHRA and CDR2 as YSYEKL. With V trimmed by 6 bases and J by 5 bases, 10 bases remained unmatched. This CDR3 contains 15 residues. The DNA for the CDR3 is TGCGCCAGCAGTTATCCGGGACAGACAAACAATGAGCAGTTCTTC. It encodes CASSYPGQTNNEQFF.

The chain couples TRBV21-1 to TRBJ1-1. TRBV21-1 is marked as a pseudogene. CDR3 length: 14 residues. The CDR3 loop is CASSKGGSCTEAFF. Here the CDR3 DNA reads TGTGCCAGCAGCAAGGGGGGGAGTTGCACTGAAGCTTTCTTT.

This clone was recorded a few times. The chain uses TRBV20-1 and TRBJ2-1; D remains unclear. CDR1 is DFQATT, CDR2 SNEGSKA, per germline (reference sequence). The V and J ends lost 7 bases and 7 bases respectively, with 11 bases between them. This CDR3 region has 11 residues. The CDR3 DNA sequence: TGCAGTGTCCTCAGTAGGAATGAGCAGTTCTTC. Its protein product is CSVLSRNEQFF.

The chain combines TRBV4-1 with TRBJ2-3; maybe TRBD2 (6 bases). CDR3 length: 14 amino acids. Germline-derived CDR1 and CDR2 are MGHRA and YSYEKL. The V end was cut by 1 base, the J end by 5 bases, with 10 bases between. The CDR3 nucleotides read TGCGCCAGCAGCCAAGCGGGAGCGGTAGATACGCAGTATTTT. Encoded protein: CASSQAGAVDTQYF.

This clone was picked up a small number of times. This chain connects TRBV14 to TRBJ2-2; D not certain. Between the trimmed V and J ends, which lost 4 bases and 4 bases, there was a span of 16 bases. The CDR3 runs 16 residues. Germline V gene lookup returns CDR1 SGHDN and CDR2 FVKESK. The CDR3 DNA reads TGTGCCAGCAGCCCTCGGAATGCGGTCCTCACCGGGGAGCTGTTTTTT. It translates to CASSPRNAVLTGELFF.

This chain joins TRBV5-4 and TRBJ2-1; 12 bases agree with TRBD2. After removal of 4 bases from V and 8 bases from J, the junction contained 10 bases not matched to a gene. The CDR3 consists of 16 residues. CDR1 is SGHNT, CDR2 YYREEE, per germline (reference sequence). The CDR3 here is CASSAEAGLAGYEQFF. DNA for the CDR3: TGTGCCAGCAGCGCAGAAGCCGGACTAGCGGGGTATGAGCAGTTCTTC.

This chain joins TRBV6-5 and TRBJ2-7; either TRBD1 or TRBD2 may supply D (5 bases each). V was shortened by 6 bases and J by 1 base, with 16 bases between the two germline ends. Germline V lookup: CDR1 MNHEY, CDR2 SVGAGI. The CDR3 is 15 residues long. The CDR3 coding sequence is TGTGCCAGCAGCCAGCTGGGGGAATGGTCCTACGAGCAGTACTTC. Translating gives CASSQLGEWSYEQYF.